A selection of T cell receptor beta chains follows, all from one sample in a study of PD-1 blockade in classical Hodgkin lymphoma. Sequencing used immunoSEQ multiplex PCR; TCRdb keeps in-frame clones, though not all of them. The profile shows more than 25,000 clones, over 70% of them singletons. Sample: peripheral blood mononuclear cells (PBMCs), taken before the second cycle of nivolumab. Receptors originate from a human donor with classical Hodgkin lymphoma. Both conserved end residues are part of each CDR3. A D gene is named only where the DNA matches it firmly. Size tells how often a clone was seen (once, few, many) or the class of an expanded clone, and some rows leave it out.

CDR3 DNA	CDR3 protein	D gene	clone size	V gene	J gene
TGTGCCAGCAGCTTAGAGGGGACCGGGGAGCTGTTTTTT	CASSLEGTGELFF	NA	NA	TRBV11-3	TRBJ2-2
TGCAGCTCCACCGGGACACCTGGAAACACCATATATTTT	CSSTGTPGNTIYF	NA	NA	TRBV29-1	TRBJ1-3
TGTGCCTGGAGGGGGACAGCTGGGGCTAATGAAAAACTGTTTTTT	CAWRGTAGANEKLFF	TRBD1	few	TRBV30	TRBJ1-4
TGTGCCAGTAGTATAGATCACCCCGGCGAGCAGTACTTC	CASSIDHPGEQYF	NA	medium-sized	TRBV19	TRBJ2-7
TGTGCCAGTAGTCTAGCGGGGGGACGAATATACACAGATACGCAGTATTTT	CASSLAGGRIYTDTQYF	TRBD2	once	TRBV19	TRBJ2-3
TGTGCCAGCAGCTTGAGCGGGGCGGGGGAGACCCAGTACTTC	CASSLSGAGETQYF	TRBD2	NA	TRBV7-9	TRBJ2-5
TGTGCCAGCAGCTTGCGAGGGGGTGGGTGGGACTCCTATAATTCACCCCTCCACTTT	CASSLRGGGWDSYNSPLHF	NA	NA	TRBV5-5	TRBJ1-6
TGCGCCAGCAGCTTAGCCAGCGGGCACAATGAGCAGTTCTTC	CASSLASGHNEQFF	NA	medium-sized	TRBV5-1	TRBJ2-1
TGCGCCAGCAGCCAAAACTCTGCAGGACAGGCTTATGGCTACACCTTC	CASSQNSAGQAYGYTF	TRBD1	few	TRBV4-1	TRBJ1-2
TGTGCCAGCAGCGCCGGGACATATAACTATGGCTACACCTTC	CASSAGTYNYGYTF	NA	few	TRBV9	TRBJ1-2
TGTGCCAGCAGTTTCCCTAGCGGGGGGTCCTACGAGCAGTACTTC	CASSFPSGGSYEQYF	TRBD2	NA	TRBV5-4	TRBJ2-7
TGTGCCAGCAGTACTACCGGGCCCTCCTACGAGCAGTACTTC	CASSTTGPSYEQYF	NA	few	TRBV6-6	TRBJ2-7
TGTGCCAGTACCCCCGGGACAGGAGGCTACAATGAGCAGTTCTTC	CASTPGTGGYNEQFF	TRBD1	NA	TRBV19	TRBJ2-1
TGTGCCAGCAGTACCCAGACGCAGGGGGGAGAAAAACTGTTTTTT	CASSTQTQGGEKLFF	TRBD1	NA	TRBV28	TRBJ1-4
TGCGCCAGCAGCTTGGATGGGGGGAGTGGTGAAAAACTGTTTTTT	CASSLDGGSGEKLFF	NA	NA	TRBV5-1	TRBJ1-4
TGTGCCAGCAGTTCACGACTAGCAGGACCCCAAGAGACCCAGTACTTC	CASSSRLAGPQETQYF	TRBD2	NA	TRBV5-4	TRBJ2-5
TGTGCCAGCAGTTTTAGCGGGGGGGCCTCCGGGGAGCTGTTTTTT	CASSFSGGASGELFF	TRBD2	few	TRBV28	TRBJ2-2
TGTGCCAGCAGCTTGGCTGATAGCCTCGTGGGTTACAATGAGCAGTTCTTC	CASSLADSLVGYNEQFF	NA	NA	TRBV5-4	TRBJ2-1
TGTGCCAGTAGTGCCTTGGACAGGGGAGCGAACACCGGGGAGCTGTTTTTT	CASSALDRGANTGELFF	TRBD1	once	TRBV19	TRBJ2-2
TGTGCCAGTAGTCCGGGGTTGCAAGAGACCCAGTACTTC	CASSPGLQETQYF	NA	NA	TRBV19	TRBJ2-5
TGTGCCAGCAGTGAAGGGAACACTGAAGCTTTCTTT	CASSEGNTEAFF	NA	NA	TRBV2	TRBJ1-1
TGTGCCAGTAGGCTGACAGGCGCCTATAATTCACCCCTCCACTTT	CASRLTGAYNSPLHF	NA	NA	TRBV19	TRBJ1-6
TGTGCCAGCTCACCAGCCACCGGCGACAGTAACAATCAGCCCCAGCATTTT	CASSPATGDSNNQPQHF	NA	once	TRBV18	TRBJ1-5
TGTGCCCCTCTGGTGAGGGGCGTCTACGAGCAGTACTTC	CAPLVRGVYEQYF	NA	NA	TRBV30	TRBJ2-7
TGTGCCAGCAGCTTAGGACTAGAGAACACCGGGGAGCTGTTTTTT	CASSLGLENTGELFF	NA	NA	TRBV11-2	TRBJ2-2
TGTGCCAGCAGTGGCTATAGCGGGAGAGTGTTCTCCTACAATGAGCAGTTCTTC	CASSGYSGRVFSYNEQFF	TRBD2	NA	TRBV27	TRBJ2-1
TGTGCCAGCAGCCCTCTAGCGGGAGGGGCCCAGTACTTC	CASSPLAGGAQYF	TRBD2	NA	TRBV7-6	TRBJ2-5
TGTGCCAGCGGGACGACAGGAGATAATGAAAAACTGTTTTTT	CASGTTGDNEKLFF	NA	NA	TRBV28	TRBJ1-4
TGTGCCAGCCGACAGGGCCCCAATCAGCCCCAGCATTTT	CASRQGPNQPQHF	TRBD1	NA	TRBV2	TRBJ1-5
TGTGCCAGCAGTAGACAGGGGGAGTCCTACGAGCAGTACTTC	CASSRQGESYEQYF	TRBD1	NA	TRBV6-1	TRBJ2-7
TGTGCCAGCAACAGGGACAACACCGGGGAGCTGTTTTTT	CASNRDNTGELFF	NA	NA	TRBV6-5	TRBJ2-2
TGTGCCAGCAACGGTGGAGGGGGCCCTAATGAGCAGTTCTTC	CASNGGGGPNEQFF	NA	NA	TRBV7-8	TRBJ2-1
TGCGCCAGCAGCTCGGAGGGCGGGGGCGGTAACACTGAAGCTTTCTTT	CASSSEGGGGNTEAFF	NA	medium-sized	TRBV5-1	TRBJ1-1
TGCGCCAGCAGCCAAGATGAAGCAGGGAAGGAAACTGAAGCTTTCTTT	CASSQDEAGKETEAFF	NA	NA	TRBV4-3	TRBJ1-1
TGTGCCAGCAGCTGGGATGGACCGACCATAAGCAAAGAGACCCAGTACTTC	CASSWDGPTISKETQYF	NA	few	TRBV5-4	TRBJ2-5
TGTGCCAGCAGTCATAGCGGAGTTGACACAGATGCGCAGTATTTT	CASSHSGVDTDAQYF	NA	NA	TRBV25-1	TRBJ2-3